Each of the 7 T cell receptor beta chains below was sequenced from the same sample in a study of T cells in Graves' hyperthyroidism and ophthalmopathy. It was RNA transcripts that yielded the amplified TCR beta CDR3 regions. TCR CDR3 underwent first-round RT-PCR with the HTBI primer set. A single record per CDR3 protein comes from TCRdb applying MiXCR to the multiplex PCR reads. The profile shows 300,000 to 450,000 distinct CDR3 sequences, roughly 14% of them singletons. The source material was blood. These receptors came from a woman aged 18-35 years with Graves' hyperthyroidism that later progressed to Graves' ophthalmopathy.

The chain is built from TRBV19 and TRBJ2-1, with 10 bases identical to TRBD2. The J segment lost 6 bases and the V segment lost 1 base, leaving 6 bases of the junction unmatched. The CDR3 has 16 residues. Germline values: CDR1 LNHDA, CDR2 SQIVND (reference sequence). The DNA for the CDR3 is TGTGCCAGTAGTATAGTGGAAGCGGGAGGGCGCAATGAGCAGTTCTTC. It encodes CASSIVEAGGRNEQFF.

This clonotype was recorded at least ten times. The chain carries TRBV30 and TRBJ1-2; tentatively, D is TRBD1 (5 bases). This CDR3 comprises 14 residues. Germline V lookup: CDR1 GTSNPN, CDR2 SVGIG (reference sequence). Deletions cut 2 bases from V and 2 bases from J, with 12 bases between. In DNA form, the CDR3 reads TGTGCCTGGAGTCCCCTGACAGTAAACTATGGCTACACCTTC. This sequence encodes CAWSPLTVNYGYTF.

J is TRBJ2-7 and V is TRBV3-1; weak D call: TRBD1 (5 bases). V was cut by 8 bases and J by 5 bases, with 13 bases left in between. Germline values: CDR1 LGHDT, CDR2 YNNKEL (reference sequence). The CDR3 loop spans 12 amino acids. In nucleotides, the CDR3 is TGTGCCAGCGGACCAGGGTACCACGAGCAGTACTTC. Its translation: CASGPGYHEQYF.

This clonotype showed up just a few times. The gene calls are TRBV19 and TRBJ2-7, with 9 bases matching TRBD2. Trimming at V came to 8 bases and at J to 5 bases, leaving 13 bases not matched to a gene. In germline, CDR1 is LNHDA, CDR2 SQIVND (reference sequence). This CDR3 has 15 amino acids. DNA for the CDR3: TGTGCCAGTCAAAGCACCTGGACTAGCGTGAACGAGCAGTACTTC. It specifies CASQSTWTSVNEQYF.

This clonotype has only a few counts. This CDR3 is CSAIVIPSGAQETQYF. In nucleotides, the CDR3 is TGCAGTGCCATAGTCATCCCGAGCGGGGCTCAAGAGACCCAGTACTTC. The chain has TRBV20-1 and TRBJ2-5; 7 bases agree with TRBD2. The CDR3 runs to 16 residues. Trimming cost V 6 bases and J 2 bases; bases outside gene matches: 15. CDR1 is DFQATT and CDR2 is SNEGSKA in the germline V gene (reference sequence).

The chain uses TRBV7-9 and TRBJ2-5; 8 nucleotides line up with TRBD2. This CDR3 comprises 16 residues. V shed 5 bases, J shed 4 bases, and the junction held 12 bases outside the gene matches. Germline CDR1 SEHNR, CDR2 FQNEAQ (reference sequence). The CDR3 region has the DNA TGTGCCAGCAGCCGAGGATCTAGCGGGCTAGTAGAGACCCAGTACTTC. Its protein is CASSRGSSGLVETQYF.

This rearrangement joins TRBV4-2 to TRBJ1-3; D unresolved. Germline V lookup: CDR1 LGHNA, CDR2 YNFKEQ. The CDR3 consists of 16 residues. V gave up 1 base and J gave up 0 bases, with 10 bases separating them. The CDR3 DNA sequence: TGTGCCAGCAGCCAAGGGACTGAAAGCTCTGGAAACACCATATATTTT. Protein sequence: CASSQGTESSGNTIYF.